This T cell receptor (beta chain) is drawn from a study of T cells after yellow fever vaccination. Losses at the gene ends were 3 bases for V and 2 bases for J; bases not matched to a gene: 10. The germline CDR1 and CDR2 sequences are SGHKS and YYEKEE (reference sequence). This CDR3 has 17 amino acids. TCRdb reprocessed the 5' RACE reads with MiXCR, giving one entry per CDR3 protein. Found here are 500,000 to 650,000 distinct CDR3 sequences, approximately 16% of them singletons; the top ten hold roughly a sixth. The chain has TRBV5-5 and TRBJ2-2; 7 nucleotides line up with TRBD1. The receptor was isolated from a man aged 18-30 years who received the YFV17D yellow fever vaccine. The specimen comprised PBMCs, sampled less than 6 days after the first yellow fever vaccination. CDR3 sequence: CASSSPPGQINTGELFF. For the CDR3, the DNA is TGTGCCAGCAGCTCGCCCCCGGGACAGATAAACACCGGGGAGCTGTTTTTT.